The rows below give T cell receptor beta chains drawn from one sample of a study of early T cells in non-severe SARS-CoV-2 infection. TCRdb re-analysed the 5' RACE reads in MiXCR, keeping a single row per CDR3 protein. The profile shows about 64,000 distinct CDR3 sequences, roughly 12% of them singletons. The source was whole blood, collected at baseline. The source of these receptors is an adult who was a healthcare worker with PCR-confirmed SARS-CoV-2 infection or an uninfected control (not recorded which). CDR3s include the opening cysteine and the closing phenylalanine or tryptophan. A D gene is named only where the DNA matches it firmly. Clone size appears in some rows only: once, few, many, or a class for an expanded clone.

d_call j_call clone_size v_call cdr3_aa cdr3_nt
NA TRBJ2-7 few TRBV6-2/TRBV6-3 CASSSDSTYEQYF TGTGCCAGCAGTTCCGACAGTACCTACGAGCAGTACTTC
TRBD1 TRBJ1-2 NA TRBV12-3/TRBV12-4 CASSPWLGQGPYGYTF TGTGCCAGCAGTCCGTGGCTGGGACAGGGGCCCTATGGCTACACCTTC
NA TRBJ1-2 NA TRBV7-2 CASSPISNNYGYTF TGTGCCAGCAGCCCCATCAGTAATAACTATGGCTACACCTTC
TRBD2 TRBJ2-3 NA TRBV9 CASSLPPGTSGADTQYF TGTGCCAGCAGCTTACCCCCCGGGACTAGCGGGGCAGATACGCAGTATTTT
TRBD2 TRBJ2-7 few TRBV20-1 CSAALAGPFYEQYF TGCAGTGCTGCACTAGCGGGTCCGTTTTACGAGCAGTACTTC
NA TRBJ1-1 few TRBV20-1 CSASVGDTEAFF TGCAGTGCTAGTGTGGGTGACACTGAAGCTTTCTTT
NA TRBJ1-4 NA TRBV5-6 CASSSEPGTGGEKLFF TGTGCCAGCAGCTCGGAGCCCGGGACCGGAGGTGAAAAACTGTTTTTT
NA TRBJ2-1 NA TRBV7-2 CASSWGFGNEQFF TGTGCCAGCAGCTGGGGTTTTGGGAATGAGCAGTTCTTC
TRBD2 TRBJ2-2 few TRBV4-3 CASSQALGGAGELFF TGCGCCAGCAGCCAAGCCCTGGGAGGGGCCGGGGAGCTGTTTTTT
TRBD1 TRBJ1-5 NA TRBV12-3/TRBV12-4 CASRTGSSNQPQHF TGTGCCAGCAGGACAGGGTCAAGCAATCAGCCCCAGCATTTT
NA TRBJ2-3 NA TRBV11-2 CASTSTDTQYF TGTGCCAGCACCTCCACAGATACGCAGTATTTT
NA TRBJ2-7 many TRBV20-1 CSAFSSYEQYF TGCAGTGCTTTCTCCAGCTACGAGCAGTACTTC
NA TRBJ2-7 few TRBV12-3/TRBV12-4 CASSPRGAYEQYF TGTGCCAGCAGTCCAAGGGGGGCCTACGAGCAGTACTTC
TRBD1 TRBJ1-1 NA TRBV6-2/TRBV6-3 CASSYQGTGAPLGDLNTEAFF TGTGCCAGCAGTTATCAAGGGACAGGGGCCCCTCTTGGGGATTTGAACACTGAAGCTTTCTTT
TRBD1 TRBJ2-5 NA TRBV27 CASSLRGGGETQYF TGTGCCAGCAGCTTACGAGGGGGCGGGGAGACCCAGTACTTC
NA TRBJ1-1 few TRBV20-1 CSADPLLYGRNTEAFF TGCAGTGCTGACCCTCTCTTATATGGGAGGAACACTGAAGCTTTCTTT
NA TRBJ2-3 many TRBV12-5 CASGLDGPHTQYF TGTGCTAGTGGTTTGGATGGGCCACATACGCAGTATTTT
NA TRBJ2-7 NA TRBV7-9 CASSFETRPEQYF TGTGCCAGCAGCTTCGAGACACGACCCGAGCAGTACTTC